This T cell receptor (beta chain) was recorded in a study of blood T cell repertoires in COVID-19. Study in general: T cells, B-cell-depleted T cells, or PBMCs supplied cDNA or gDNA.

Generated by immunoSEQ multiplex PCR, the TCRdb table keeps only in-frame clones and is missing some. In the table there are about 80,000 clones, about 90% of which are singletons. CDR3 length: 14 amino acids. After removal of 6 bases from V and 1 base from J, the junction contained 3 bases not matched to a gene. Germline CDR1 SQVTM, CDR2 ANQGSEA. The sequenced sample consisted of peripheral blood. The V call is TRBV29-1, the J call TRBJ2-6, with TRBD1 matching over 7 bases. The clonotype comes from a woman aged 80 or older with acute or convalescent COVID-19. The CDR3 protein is CSVTGVSGANVLTF. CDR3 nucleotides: TGCAGCGTCACAGGGGTGTCTGGGGCCAACGTCCTGACTTTC.